This T cell receptor (beta chain) was obtained from a study of T cells in Graves' hyperthyroidism and ophthalmopathy. The source material, RNA transcripts, was used to amplify TCR beta CDR3 regions. A set of HTBI primers served as the primers for a first-round RT-PCR of the TCR CDR3. Via MiXCR, TCRdb re-called the multiplex PCR reads, giving one row per CDR3 protein. This sample has nearly 600,000 distinct CDR3 sequences, with 13% to 15% found just once. With 5 bases removed from V and 4 bases from J, the gap between germline ends came to 21 bases. Germline CDR1 reads MNHEY; CDR2 reads SMNVEV (reference sequence). The CDR3 sequence is 17 residues long.

Sequencing was done on a sample of blood. The chain recombines TRBV27 with TRBJ2-1; D might be TRBD1 or TRBD2, each matching 5 bases. The TCR was taken from a woman between 18 and 29 years old with Graves' ophthalmopathy. CDR3 residues: CASSPPLVGAGYNEQFF. CDR3 nucleotide sequence: TGTGCCAGCAGTCCACCTTTGGTCGGGGCCGGGTACAATGAGCAGTTCTTC.